This entry lists 26 T cell receptor beta chains sequenced from one sample in a study of Ad26.COV2.S vaccination and SARS-CoV-2 variants. Treatment defined: approximately 18 received Ad26.COV2.S at low or high dose, single or two shots; 5 received placebo; per-sample allocation not given. Material that was analyzed had been drawn on day 63 after the first vaccine or placebo injection. Profiled with immunoSEQ multiplex PCR; TCRdb holds only in-frame clones, not every one. The sample includes 350,000 to 500,000 clones, about nine tenths of them seen just once. The sequences come from peripheral blood, collected in a trial of Ad26.COV2.S vaccine versus placebo. Receptors were obtained from a person between 18 and 60 years old who received the Ad26.COV2.S COVID-19 vaccine or a placebo.

The chain uses TRBV9 and TRBJ2-5; D possibly corresponds to TRBD1 (6 bases). In germline, CDR1 is SGDLS, CDR2 YYNGEE. This CDR3 comprises 14 residues. V was trimmed by 7 bases and J by 5 bases, leaving 18 bases between them. The CDR3 loop reads CASSQGGEGETQYF. CDR3 coding DNA: TGTGCCAGCTCCCAAGGGGGTGAGGGGGAGACCCAGTACTTC.

This clone has a single count. The chain joins TRBV21-1 to TRBJ2-7. TRBV21-1 is assigned pseudogene status. The CDR3 has 15 residues. The DNA for the CDR3 is TGTGCCAGCAGCACTCATACGAAATTCTCCTACGAGCAGTACTTC. Its translation: CASSTHTKFSYEQYF.

This clone appeared a single time. The V call is TRBV6-5, the J call TRBJ2-7; possibly TRBD2 for D (6 bases). This CDR3 region has 15 residues. CDR1 MNHEY and CDR2 SVGAGI come from the germline V gene. Trimming cost V 6 bases and J 0 bases, with 15 bases left between them. The CDR3 coding sequence is TGTGCCAGCAGGGTATGGGACGGGAGCTCCTACGAGCAGTACTTC. Its protein is CASRVWDGSSYEQYF.

This chain joins TRBV6-4 and TRBJ2-1; D assignment may be TRBD1 or TRBD2 (5 bases each). The germline gives CDR1 MRHNA, CDR2 SNTAGT. CDR3 size: 14 residues. V was trimmed by 6 bases and J by 12 bases, leaving 21 bases between them. CDR3 bases: TGTGCCAGCAGAAAAGACCCCGTTCCGGGACGGCAGTTCTTC. Amino acids: CASRKDPVPGRQFF.

This clone was seen only once. This chain uses TRBV28 with TRBJ1-2, with D unclear. In germline, CDR1 is MDHEN, CDR2 SYDVKM. Trimming removed 3 bases at V and 6 bases at J, with 17 bases between. The CDR3 runs to 15 residues. CDR3 sequence reads: CASSFRLIGQHGYTF. The CDR3 DNA reads as TGTGCCAGCAGTTTCAGGTTGATCGGCCAGCATGGCTACACCTTC.

The V gene is TRBV2, the J gene TRBJ2-5, with 7 nucleotides matching TRBD2. Trimming took 6 bases from V and 4 from J; bases not matched to a gene: 2. The germline V gene has CDR1 SNHLY and CDR2 FYNNEI. This CDR3 region has 12 residues. The CDR3: CASSREGETQYF. CDR3 in DNA: TGTGCCAGCAGCAGGGAGGGAGAGACCCAGTACTTC.

The CDR3: CASSLVGRGFGKLFF. For the CDR3, the DNA is TGTGCCAGCAGCTTAGTGGGCAGGGGCTTCGGAAAACTGTTTTTT. This chain connects TRBV7-9 to TRBJ1-4; D is possibly TRBD1 (6 bases). Germline CDR1 reads SEHNR; CDR2 reads FQNEAQ (reference sequence). The CDR3 contains 15 residues. V shed 1 base and J shed 10 bases, with 16 bases lying between them.

This clone was seen a few times. The rearrangement joins TRBV28 to TRBJ1-6, with D possibly TRBD1 on 5 matching bases. The CDR3 spans 16 residues. Germline assignment: CDR1 MDHEN and CDR2 SYDVKM. Trimming stripped 5 bases from V and 7 bases from J, with 18 bases between. The CDR3 DNA is TGTGCCAGCAGTCCGCGGACATTCTCTGGGAATTCACCCCTCCACTTT. The encoded protein is CASSPRTFSGNSPLHF.

This clone was seen more than once but under ten times. The CDR3 DNA reads TGTGCCATCAGTGGGGGACTAGCGGGAGTCGATGAGCAGTACTTC. Its protein is CAISGGLAGVDEQYF. The chain uses TRBV10-3 and TRBJ2-7, with 14 bases lining up with TRBD2. The CDR3 contains 15 residues. The junction had 6 bases not matched to a gene; V was cut back by 4 bases and J by 7 bases. Germline V gene data show CDR1 as ENHRY and CDR2 as SYGVKD.

Details on this clone: Other nucleotide sequences in the sample specify the same CDR3. The chain combines TRBV3-1 (or the pseudogene TRBV3-2) with TRBJ2-7; maybe TRBD1 (5 bases). The V end was cut by 4 bases, the J end by 0 bases, with 10 bases between. Germline V lookup: CDR1 LGHDT, CDR2 YNNKEL (reference sequence). This CDR3 is built from 14 residues. The CDR3 sequence is CASSPWGSSYEQYF. CDR3 DNA sequence: TGTGCCAGCAGCCCGTGGGGCAGCTCCTACGAGCAGTACTTC.

This clone was counted once. The chain carries TRBV27 and TRBJ2-3; D tentatively reads TRBD1 or TRBD2 (5 bases each). The ends were cut back, 2 bases at V and 3 bases at J, with 9 bases in the middle. The CDR3 runs to 14 residues. Germline assignment: CDR1 MNHEY and CDR2 SMNVEV (reference sequence). The CDR3 loop is CASSLGTPTDTQYF. The CDR3 nucleotides are TGTGCCAGCAGTTTAGGGACGCCGACAGATACGCAGTATTTT.

The genes are TRBV19 and TRBJ2-2; tentatively, D is TRBD2 (6 bases). The V gene lost 7 bases and the J gene lost 6 bases, with 15 bases spanning the gap. CDR1 and CDR2 (germline): LNHDA, SQIVND (reference sequence). This CDR3 spans 14 amino acids. The CDR3 loop is CASTPTRRSGELFF. The CDR3 DNA follows: TGTGCCAGTACCCCGACTAGAAGGTCCGGGGAGCTGTTTTTT. The full variable domain, with the rest looked up from reference TRBV19 and TRBJ2-2, is DGGITQSPKYLFRKEGQNVTLSCEQNLNHDAMYWYRQDPGQGLRLIYYSQIVNDFQKGDIAEGYSVSREKKESFPLTVTSAQKNPTAFYLCASTPTRRSGELFFGEGSRLTVL.

CDR3 sequence (DNA): TGTGCCAGCAGCCAAAACCCTGGGGTTAATCAGCCCCAGCATTTT. This codes for CASSQNPGVNQPQHF. The chain employs TRBV3-1 (or the pseudogene TRBV3-2) and TRBJ1-5; D is unclear. Germline values: CDR1 LGHDT, CDR2 YNNKEL (reference sequence). This CDR3 spans 15 amino acids. Trimming removed 2 bases from V and 4 bases from J, with 12 bases in between.

The chain has TRBV6-5 and TRBJ2-3, with D perhaps given as TRBD1 or TRBD2 (5 bases each). The CDR3 loop spans 14 amino acids. Germline lookup yields CDR1 MNHEY and CDR2 SVGAGI. The V end was cut by 6 bases, the J end by 2 bases, with 12 bases between. As DNA, the CDR3 is TGTGCCAGCAGCCCCGGGACCTACACAGATACGCAGTATTTT. This gives the protein CASSPGTYTDTQYF.

This chain links TRBV7-2 with TRBJ1-1; 8 positions match TRBD1. The J segment lost 4 bases and the V segment lost 2 bases, leaving 6 bases of the junction unmatched. Germline-derived CDR1 and CDR2 are SGHTA and FQGNSA. The CDR3 spans 15 residues. As DNA, the CDR3 is TGTGCCAGCAGCTTACAGGGGGCTGACGGCACTGAAGCTTTCTTT. Translation gives CASSLQGADGTEAFF.

Turning to this clone: The same CDR3 arises from other DNA sequences in this sample as well. This sequence joins TRBV9 and TRBJ2-7, with TRBD2 as a possible D gene (5 bases). V was shortened by 2 bases and J by 0 bases, with 6 bases between the two germline ends. The CDR3 has 13 residues. Germline loops: CDR1 SGDLS, CDR2 YYNGEE. The CDR3 sequence is CASSVGSSYEQYF. In nucleotides, the CDR3 is TGTGCCAGCAGCGTGGGGAGCTCCTACGAGCAGTACTTC.

The rearrangement uses TRBV27 and TRBJ1-1, with D tentatively TRBD1 (6 bases). Germline V gene sequence: CDR1 MNHEY, CDR2 SMNVEV (reference sequence). This CDR3 has 16 residues. V lost 5 bases to trimming and J lost 1 base, with 17 bases between them. The CDR3, as DNA: TGTGCCAGCAGTCACTACACAGGGAGGGGGAACACTGAAGCTTTCTTT. Its protein is CASSHYTGRGNTEAFF.

This chain links TRBV27 with TRBJ1-5; tentatively, D is TRBD1 (5 bases). The CDR3 contains 16 residues. Trimming removed 0 bases from V and 5 bases from J, with 14 bases in between. Germline V CDR1 and CDR2: MNHEY, SMNVEV (reference sequence). The CDR3 is CASSLSNEGMHQPQHF. In DNA form, the CDR3 reads TGTGCCAGCAGTTTATCGAACGAGGGGATGCATCAGCCCCAGCATTTT.

The rearrangement joins TRBV15 to TRBJ2-2; D perhaps matches TRBD1 (6 bases). The V gene lost 0 bases and the J gene lost 1 base, with 6 bases spanning the gap. Germline CDR1 is LNHNV and CDR2 is YYDKDF (reference sequence). This CDR3 spans 15 amino acids. CDR3 nucleotides: TGTGCCACCAGCAGAGACAGGGGGAACACCGGGGAGCTGTTTTTT. Its protein product is CATSRDRGNTGELFF.

This clone is a singleton in its sample. The rearrangement joins TRBV27 to TRBJ2-1; 7 nucleotides match TRBD2. This CDR3 has 16 amino acids. V lost 5 bases to trimming and J lost 2 bases; unmatched junction nucleotides: 9. Per the germline V gene, CDR1 is MNHEY and CDR2 is SMNVEV (reference sequence). The CDR3 sequence is CASSPPGGRAYNEQFF. Here the CDR3 DNA reads TGTGCCAGCAGTCCTCCCGGTGGGAGGGCCTACAATGAGCAGTTCTTC.

The chain couples TRBV7-9 to TRBJ2-7; TRBD2 matches 11 bases. After removal of 5 bases from V and 6 bases from J, the junction contained 6 bases not matched to a gene. CDR3 size: 14 residues. Germline V CDR1 and CDR2: SEHNR, FQNEAQ (reference sequence). The CDR3: CASSPSGTSGEQYF. The CDR3 nucleotides are TGTGCCAGCAGCCCGTCCGGGACTAGCGGCGAGCAGTACTTC.

The rearrangement joins TRBV5-4 to TRBJ2-3; D is unresolved. With 0 bases removed from V and 2 bases from J, the gap between germline ends came to 4 bases. Per germline, CDR1 SGHNT and CDR2 YYREEE (reference sequence). The CDR3 loop spans 13 amino acids. CDR3 in amino acids: CASSLDPTDTQYF. The CDR3 bases are TGTGCCAGCAGCTTGGATCCCACAGATACGCAGTATTTT. Using reference TRBV5-4 and TRBJ2-3 for the parts outside the CDR3, the full variable domain is ETGVTQSPTHLIKTRGQQVTLRCSSQSGHNTVSWYQQALGQGPQFIFQYYREEENGRGNFPPRFSGLQFPNYSSELNVNALELDDSALYLCASSLDPTDTQYFGPGTRLTVL.

J is TRBJ2-1 and V is TRBV7-3; 9 bases line up with TRBD2. Germline V gene data show CDR1 as SGHTA and CDR2 as FQGTGA. The CDR3 has 15 residues. The trim removed 4 bases at V and 7 bases at J, leaving 8 bases unmatched. The CDR3 region is CASSSTSGPRNEQFF. DNA of the CDR3: TGTGCCAGCAGCTCGACTAGCGGCCCTCGAAATGAGCAGTTCTTC.

The chain couples TRBV5-5 to TRBJ2-4; D remains ambiguous. Germline V gives CDR1 SGHKS, CDR2 YYEKEE (reference sequence). The CDR3 is 14 residues long. V was clipped by 3 bases and J by 3 bases, with 10 bases between them. The CDR3 sequence is CASSSGPGKNIQYF. The CDR3 nucleotides read TGTGCCAGCAGCTCTGGGCCGGGCAAAAACATTCAGTACTTC.

V gene TRBV19 combines with J gene TRBJ1-5; D remains unclear. CDR1 and CDR2 from the germline V gene are LNHDA and SQIVND (reference sequence). The germline V and J ends were trimmed by 4 bases and 6 bases, with 10 bases remaining between them. The CDR3 runs 13 residues. CDR3 in amino acids: CASSTSLLQPQHF. In DNA, the CDR3 is TGTGCCAGTAGTACCTCTTTACTTCAGCCCCAGCATTTT.

This clone was seen a single time. The chain recombines TRBV7-9 with TRBJ2-1; D unresolved. Trimming removed 5 bases from V and 0 bases from J, with 11 bases in between. Per the germline V gene, CDR1 is SEHNR and CDR2 is FQNEAQ (reference sequence). The CDR3 has 15 residues. The CDR3 DNA reads TGTGCCAGCAGCCCGGACCCGAGCTCCTACAATGAGCAGTTCTTC. Its protein product is CASSPDPSSYNEQFF.